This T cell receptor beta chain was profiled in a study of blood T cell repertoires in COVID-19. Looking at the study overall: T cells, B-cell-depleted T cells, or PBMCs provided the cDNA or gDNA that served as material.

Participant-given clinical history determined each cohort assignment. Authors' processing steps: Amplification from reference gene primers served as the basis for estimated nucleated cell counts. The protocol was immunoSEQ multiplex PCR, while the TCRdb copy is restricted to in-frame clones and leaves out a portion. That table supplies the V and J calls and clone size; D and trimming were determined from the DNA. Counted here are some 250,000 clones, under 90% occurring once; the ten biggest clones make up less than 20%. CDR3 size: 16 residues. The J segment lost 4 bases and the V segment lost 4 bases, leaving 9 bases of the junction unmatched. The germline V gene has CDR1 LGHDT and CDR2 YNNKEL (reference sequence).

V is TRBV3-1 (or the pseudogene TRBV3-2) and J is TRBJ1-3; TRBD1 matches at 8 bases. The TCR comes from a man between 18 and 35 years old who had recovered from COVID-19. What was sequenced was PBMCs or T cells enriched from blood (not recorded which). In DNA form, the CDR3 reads TGTGCCAGCAGCCGACGGACAGGGCTGTTGGGAAACACCATATATTTT. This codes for CASSRRTGLLGNTIYF.